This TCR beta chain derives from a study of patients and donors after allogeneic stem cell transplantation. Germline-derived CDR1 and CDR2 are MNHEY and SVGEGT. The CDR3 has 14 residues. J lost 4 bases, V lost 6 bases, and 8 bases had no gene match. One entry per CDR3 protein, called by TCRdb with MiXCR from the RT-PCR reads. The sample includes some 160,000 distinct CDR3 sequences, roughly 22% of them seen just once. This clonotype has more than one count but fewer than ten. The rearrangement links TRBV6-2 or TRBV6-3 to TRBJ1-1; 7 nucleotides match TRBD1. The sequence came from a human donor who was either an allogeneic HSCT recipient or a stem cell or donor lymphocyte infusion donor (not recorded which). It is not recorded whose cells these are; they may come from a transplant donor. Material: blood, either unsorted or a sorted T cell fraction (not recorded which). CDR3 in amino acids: CASRVGGGLTEAFF. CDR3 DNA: TGTGCCAGCAGAGTCGGAGGGGGCCTCACTGAAGCTTTCTTT.